The next 18 T cell receptor beta chains were all read from a single sample in a study of technical replicates of blood from four donors. The protocol was immunoSEQ multiplex PCR, while the TCRdb copy is restricted to in-frame clones and leaves out a portion. Of fewer than 75,000 clones listed, roughly 93% are singletons. The sample taken for sequencing was T cells isolated from PBMCs. These receptors were collected from a human donor in good health.

The chain combines TRBV6-1 with TRBJ2-7, with 8 nucleotides matching TRBD1. There are 14 residues in the CDR3. V lost 5 bases and J lost 5; bases outside the gene matches: 8. Per germline, CDR1 MNHNS and CDR2 SASEGT. The CDR3 protein is CASSIQGGVDEQYF. The CDR3 DNA sequence: TGTGCCAGCAGTATACAGGGGGGAGTCGACGAGCAGTACTTC.

This clone showed up just once. The CDR3 DNA reads TGTGCCAGCAGGCCGACAGGGGATAGGAATGAGCAGTTCTTC. Amino acids: CASRPTGDRNEQFF. The chain employs TRBV27 and TRBJ2-1; 8 bases are shared with TRBD1. The CDR3 covers 14 residues. Germline V lookup: CDR1 MNHEY, CDR2 SMNVEV (reference sequence). The ends lost 6 bases at V and 7 bases at J; junction bases unmatched: 8.

The V call is TRBV4-1, the J call TRBJ2-1, with no clear D. There are 16 residues in the CDR3. V lost 2 bases to trimming and J lost 1 base, with 12 bases between them. Germline V gives CDR1 MGHRA, CDR2 YSYEKL. The CDR3 loop reads CASSQPVRGSYNEQFF. The CDR3 DNA follows: TGCGCCAGCAGCCAACCCGTCCGAGGATCCTACAATGAGCAGTTCTTC.

This clone was seen once. The chain recombines TRBV9 with TRBJ1-2, with D perhaps matching TRBD1 (6 bases). Trimming left V 0 bases short and J 5 bases short, with 14 bases between. The CDR3 runs to 15 residues. The germline V gene encodes CDR1 SGDLS and CDR2 YYNGEE. The CDR3 bases are TGTGCCAGCAGCGTAGATGGGACAACTAGTTATGGCTACACCTTC. Translating it yields CASSVDGTTSYGYTF.

CDR3 DNA sequence: TGTGCCAGCAGCTTGTGGGCAGGGGGCAGTTACGAGCAGTACTTC. This gives the protein CASSLWAGGSYEQYF. The chain combines TRBV5-5 with TRBJ2-7; 8 bases match TRBD1. J gave up 4 bases and V 1 base, and 7 bases lay outside the gene matches. This CDR3 region has 15 residues. CDR1 is SGHKS, CDR2 YYEKEE, per germline (reference sequence).

This clone was picked up one time. The chain links TRBV2 to TRBJ1-3; D possibly corresponds to TRBD1 (6 bases). Between the trimmed V and J ends, which lost 6 bases and 0 bases, there was a span of 12 bases. Germline values: CDR1 SNHLY, CDR2 FYNNEI. There are 15 residues in the CDR3. This CDR3 is CASRGQLYSGNTIYF. The CDR3 DNA reads TGTGCCAGCAGAGGACAGCTATACTCTGGAAACACCATATATTTT. The variable domain in full, completed from reference TRBV2 and TRBJ1-3, reads EPEVTQTPSHQVTQMGQEVILRCVPISNHLYFYWYRQILGQKVEFLVSFYNNEISEKSEIFDDQFSVERPDGSNFTLKIRSTKLEDSAMYFCASRGQLYSGNTIYFGEGSWLTVV.

V gene TRBV5-4 combines with J gene TRBJ2-7; 12 bases are a match to TRBD2. This CDR3 is 16 amino acids long. V lost 3 bases and J lost 8; bases outside the gene matches: 12. Germline V lookup: CDR1 SGHNT, CDR2 YYREEE (reference sequence). As DNA, the CDR3 is TGTGCCAGCAGCTCTTCCCTTCGACTAGCGGGAGAGCAGCAGTACTTC. Translation gives CASSSSLRLAGEQQYF.

The chain combines TRBV6-6 with TRBJ2-1; D unclear. V lost 6 bases and J 7 bases, leaving 7 bases between the germline ends. The length of the CDR3 is 11 residues. Germline assignment: CDR1 MNHNY and CDR2 SVGAGI (reference sequence). The CDR3 sequence is CASRAVNEQFF. The CDR3 coding sequence is TGTGCCAGCAGGGCAGTGAATGAGCAGTTCTTC.

The rearrangement joins TRBV4-1 to TRBJ1-1, with 8 positions matching TRBD1. The germline gives CDR1 MGHRA, CDR2 YSYEKL. V lost 4 bases and J lost 0; bases outside the gene matches: 4. The length of the CDR3 is 15 residues. Here the CDR3 DNA reads TGCGCCAGCAGCCTTACAGGGGGAATGAACACTGAAGCTTTCTTT. It is translated as CASSLTGGMNTEAFF.

The gene calls are TRBV28 and TRBJ1-5; D uncertain. Germline CDR1 reads MDHEN; CDR2 reads SYDVKM. The CDR3 consists of 14 residues. V was shortened by 4 bases and J by 2 bases, with 9 bases between the two germline ends. The CDR3 reads CASSWQLGNQPQHF. In DNA form, the CDR3 reads TGTGCCAGCAGTTGGCAGTTGGGCAATCAGCCCCAGCATTTT.

This clone has just one count. V gene TRBV28 combines with J gene TRBJ1-5, with TRBD1 as a possible D gene (6 bases). Germline V gene data show CDR1 as MDHEN and CDR2 as SYDVKM. V gave up 6 bases and J gave up 1 base, with 16 bases separating them. This CDR3 is 16 amino acids long. The CDR3 DNA sequence: TGTGCCAGCAGACGCGGGGGGGCAGTCAGCAATCAGCCCCAGCATTTT. This translates into CASRRGGAVSNQPQHF.

The chain has TRBV15 and TRBJ2-5, with a weak D call TRBD1 (5 bases). Germline CDR1 LNHNV, CDR2 YYDKDF (reference sequence). Trimming shortened V by 4 bases and J by 2 bases, and 14 bases separated the two germline ends. The CDR3 runs 15 residues. The CDR3 sequence: CATSIYRQFQETQYF. DNA for the CDR3: TGTGCCACCAGCATCTATCGACAGTTTCAAGAGACCCAGTACTTC.

The V and J genes are TRBV6-6 and TRBJ1-1, with D unresolved. CDR1 is MNHNY, CDR2 SVGAGI, per germline (reference sequence). Trimming removed 8 bases from V and 5 bases from J, with 12 bases in between. The CDR3 runs to 12 residues. CDR3 residues: CASLDLGTEAFF. The CDR3 DNA follows: TGTGCCAGCCTCGATCTCGGGACTGAAGCTTTCTTT.

The CDR3 spells CASSLRREPIDGYTF. CDR3 in DNA: TGTGCCAGCAGCTTAAGAAGGGAGCCGATAGATGGCTACACCTTC. The chain recombines TRBV13 with TRBJ1-2; D gene unclear. Between the trimmed V and J ends, which lost 2 bases and 6 bases, there was a span of 16 bases. Germline CDR1 is PRHDT and CDR2 is FYEKMQ (reference sequence). CDR3 length equals 15 residues.

The chain joins TRBV27 to TRBJ2-5; the D gene is possibly TRBD2 (6 bases). V was pared by 6 bases and J by 4 bases, with 21 bases between. Germline V gene lookup returns CDR1 MNHEY and CDR2 SMNVEV (reference sequence). There are 16 residues in the CDR3. CDR3 sequence (DNA): TGTGCCAGCAGAGATAATAGGGTAGCCGGGGGAGAGACCCAGTACTTC. It specifies CASRDNRVAGGETQYF.

The chain carries TRBV6-4 and TRBJ2-7, with TRBD1 identical over 7 bases. The V and J ends lost 4 bases and 9 bases, in that order; junction bases with no gene match: 12. Germline CDR1 reads MRHNA; CDR2 reads SNTAGT. The CDR3 extends over 14 amino acids. CDR3: CASSVDRDRVVQYF. DNA for the CDR3: TGTGCCAGCAGTGTCGACAGGGATCGAGTTGTGCAGTACTTC.

The chain links TRBV6-5 to TRBJ1-1, with a weak D call TRBD1 (6 bases). Germline V lookup: CDR1 MNHEY, CDR2 SVGAGI. Trimming shortened V by 0 bases and J by 1 base, and 9 bases separated the two germline ends. This CDR3 is built from 15 residues. CDR3 loop: CASSYSGGGNTEAFF. CDR3 bases: TGTGCCAGCAGTTACTCAGGGGGGGGGAACACTGAAGCTTTCTTT.

The rearrangement joins TRBV5-1 to TRBJ1-2, with a tentative D call TRBD1 (6 bases). Looked up from germline, CDR1 is SGHRS and CDR2 is YFSETQ. Trimming cost V 2 bases and J 6 bases, with 14 bases left between them. The CDR3 has 14 residues. The CDR3 sequence: CASSFGGAMDGYTF. CDR3 coding DNA: TGCGCCAGCAGCTTCGGGGGGGCAATGGATGGCTACACCTTC.